This passage covers 27 T cell receptor beta chains from one sample sequenced in a study of somatic mutations in cytotoxic T cells in rheumatoid arthritis. Clones were read by immunoSEQ multiplex PCR, and TCRdb kept only the in-frame ones, dropping some. This table has approximately 24,000 clones, around 74% appearing once. The sequenced sample consisted of CD8+ T cells sorted from blood. These receptors came from a woman between 18 and 29 years old in good health.

The rearrangement uses TRBV9 and TRBJ1-4; TRBD1 is a possible D gene (6 bases). Germline values: CDR1 SGDLS, CDR2 YYNGEE. The V and J ends lost 0 bases and 8 bases respectively, with 14 bases between them. The CDR3 has 15 residues. CDR3 residues: CASSVAGGLGEKLFF. CDR3 coding DNA: TGTGCCAGCAGCGTAGCCGGGGGGCTAGGGGAAAAACTGTTTTTT.

This clone was recorded only once. V and J are TRBV28 and TRBJ2-7; D not resolved. The length of the CDR3 is 14 residues. V shed 3 bases and J shed 0 bases, with 9 bases lying between them. Germline lookup yields CDR1 MDHEN and CDR2 SYDVKM. The CDR3 nucleotides are TGTGCCAGCAGTTTCCCCGGCAGCTCCTACGAGCAGTACTTC. Its translation is CASSFPGSSYEQYF.

There are a few counts of this clone. The genes are TRBV4-1 and TRBJ1-5, with D perhaps matching TRBD1 (6 bases). Per the germline V gene, CDR1 is MGHRA and CDR2 is YSYEKL. The V end lost 2 bases, the J end lost 9 bases, and 11 bases lay between the germline ends. The CDR3 has 13 amino acids. CDR3 nucleotides: TGCGCCAGCAGCCAATCCAGGGGAGCGCCCCAGCATTTT. Its translation: CASSQSRGAPQHF.

This chain connects TRBV14 to TRBJ2-1, with D perhaps TRBD2 (5 bases). This CDR3 is 13 amino acids long. The V end was cut by 4 bases, the J end by 3 bases, with 7 bases between. Looked up from germline, CDR1 is SGHDN and CDR2 is FVKESK. In nucleotides, the CDR3 is TGTGCCAGCAGCCCCCGGGACTACAATGAGCAGTTCTTC. Its protein product is CASSPRDYNEQFF.

The chain links TRBV28 to TRBJ2-7; the match to TRBD1 covers 7 bases. The CDR3 spans 14 residues. With 2 bases clipped from V and 3 bases from J, the junction kept 4 bases outside the gene matches. In germline, CDR1 is MDHEN, CDR2 SYDVKM. The CDR3 coding sequence is TGTGCCAGCAGTTTACGCAACAGGGGCTACGAGCAGTACGTC. It is translated as CASSLRNRGYEQYV.

The chain recombines TRBV19 with TRBJ2-3, with D perhaps TRBD1 or TRBD2 (5 bases each). The V gene's germline CDR1 is LNHDA and CDR2 SQIVND (reference sequence). Deletions cut 3 bases from V and 0 bases from J, with 16 bases between. This CDR3 comprises 17 residues. CDR3 nucleotide sequence: TGTGCCAGTAGTATTGGGGACCCCAGGACTAGCACAGATACGCAGTATTTT. It is translated as CASSIGDPRTSTDTQYF.

This chain joins TRBV9 and TRBJ2-1; D unresolved. V dropped 4 bases and J dropped 7 bases, with 12 bases sitting between them. The CDR3 consists of 13 residues. From germline, CDR1 is SGDLS and CDR2 YYNGEE. The CDR3 DNA sequence: TGTGCCAGCAGCCCCCCTGACGGGAATGAGCAGTTCTTC. This translates into CASSPPDGNEQFF.

The chain links TRBV11-3 to TRBJ2-3; D unresolved. The CDR3 consists of 11 residues. The germline V gene has CDR1 SGHNT and CDR2 YENEEA. V was trimmed by 2 bases and J by 3 bases, leaving 0 bases between them. This chain's CDR3 is CASSLTDTQYF. The DNA for the CDR3 is TGTGCCAGCAGCTTAACAGATACGCAGTATTTT.

The chain couples TRBV6-1 to TRBJ2-1, with 8 bases lining up with TRBD2. The CDR3 runs 14 residues. V dropped 2 bases and J dropped 11; count of bases not matched to a gene: 8. Germline V gene sequence: CDR1 MNHNS, CDR2 SASEGT. The CDR3 here is CASSETSAGAQQFF. The CDR3 region has the DNA TGTGCCAGCAGTGAAACCTCAGCGGGGGCACAGCAGTTCTTC.

The rearrangement links TRBV6-1 to TRBJ2-7; D is unresolved. V shed 0 bases and J shed 7 bases, with 7 bases lying between them. CDR3 length equals 12 residues. The germline gives CDR1 MNHNS, CDR2 SASEGT. CDR3 protein: CASSEALREQYV. The CDR3 DNA follows: TGTGCCAGCAGTGAAGCACTCCGGGAGCAGTACGTC.

The chain links TRBV13 to TRBJ1-2, with 7 bases identical to TRBD1. With V trimmed by 7 bases and J by 4 bases, 6 bases remained unmatched. The CDR3 extends over 13 amino acids. Germline CDR1 PRHDT, CDR2 FYEKMQ (reference sequence). DNA for the CDR3: TGTGCCAGCACCACTCAGGGGGGCTATGGCTACACCTTC. Amino acids: CASTTQGGYGYTF.

The V and J genes are TRBV7-9 and TRBJ2-5; TRBD2 might be the D (5 bases). V lost 5 bases to trimming and J lost 2 bases, with 12 bases between them. Germline-derived CDR1 and CDR2 are SEHNR and FQNEAQ (reference sequence). This CDR3 spans 14 amino acids. This CDR3 is CASSPVSAQETQYF. The CDR3 DNA is TGTGCCAGCAGCCCAGTTAGCGCTCAAGAGACCCAGTACTTC.

The V and J genes are TRBV14 and TRBJ2-7, with TRBD1 matching over 8 bases. Trimming cost V 4 bases and J 5 bases; bases outside gene matches: 7. There are 14 residues in the CDR3. In germline, CDR1 is SGHDN, CDR2 FVKESK. The CDR3 loop reads CASSPGQGWDEQYV. DNA for the CDR3: TGTGCCAGCAGCCCCGGACAGGGTTGGGACGAGCAGTACGTC.

This chain uses TRBV19 with TRBJ1-1, with TRBD1 identical over 7 bases. The CDR3 contains 14 residues. The germline gives CDR1 LNHDA, CDR2 SQIVND (reference sequence). V was pared by 3 bases and J by 4 bases, with 5 bases of the junction left unmatched. The CDR3, as DNA: TGTGCCAGTAGTATCCTGACAGGGTTCACTGAAGCTTTCTTT. This encodes CASSILTGFTEAFF.

V gene TRBV29-1 combines with J gene TRBJ1-2; D gene uncertain. This CDR3 has 13 residues. The germline V gene encodes CDR1 SQVTM and CDR2 ANQGSEA. V was shortened by 3 bases and J by 4 bases, with 12 bases between the two germline ends. The CDR3 loop is CSVDTGRTYGYTF. Here the CDR3 DNA reads TGCAGCGTTGACACGGGGAGGACCTATGGCTACACCTTC.

This chain connects TRBV27 to TRBJ2-1; 8 bases line up with TRBD2. The V segment lost 6 bases and the J segment 7 bases; nucleotides outside the gene matches: 8. The CDR3 loop spans 14 amino acids. Germline V CDR1 and CDR2: MNHEY, SMNVEV (reference sequence). The CDR3 is CASSPSSGRNEQFF. The CDR3 bases are TGTGCCAGCAGCCCTTCAAGCGGGAGAAATGAGCAGTTCTTC.

V usage is TRBV10-3 and J usage is TRBJ1-1; D might be TRBD1 (6 bases). The germline V gene encodes CDR1 ENHRY and CDR2 SYGVKD. This CDR3 spans 16 amino acids. V gave up 4 bases and J gave up 4 bases, with 19 bases separating them. The CDR3 bases are TGTGCCATCAGTGGAGGGACCACAGGGATTACCACTGAAGCTTTCTTT. It translates to CAISGGTTGITTEAFF.

The V gene is TRBV4-2, the J gene TRBJ2-1, with D possibly matching TRBD1 (6 bases). CDR3 size: 16 residues. The germline V gene encodes CDR1 LGHNA and CDR2 YNFKEQ. The V end lost 0 bases, the J end lost 1 base, and 10 bases lay between the germline ends. The CDR3 region is CASSQEGAGSYNEQFF. CDR3 coding DNA: TGTGCCAGCAGCCAAGAGGGGGCTGGGTCCTACAATGAGCAGTTCTTC.

This clone was observed a single time. The chain links TRBV19 to TRBJ2-5; D not resolved. V was clipped by 0 bases and J by 7 bases, with 9 bases between them. CDR3 length: 13 amino acids. Germline CDR1 is LNHDA and CDR2 is SQIVND (reference sequence). CDR3 sequence: CASSIDGSATQYF. In nucleotides, the CDR3 is TGTGCCAGTAGTATAGATGGGTCGGCGACCCAGTACTTC.

The chain has TRBV28 and TRBJ2-7; D uncertain. Trimming removed 6 bases at V and 3 bases at J, with 15 bases between. The V gene's germline CDR1 is MDHEN and CDR2 SYDVKM. CDR3 length: 14 residues. The CDR3 here is CASSPIFKGYEQYF. CDR3 bases: TGTGCCAGCAGCCCGATTTTTAAGGGCTACGAGCAGTACTTC.

The V call is TRBV19, the J call TRBJ1-1; D may be TRBD1 (5 bases). This CDR3 is built from 15 residues. Germline loops: CDR1 LNHDA, CDR2 SQIVND (reference sequence). V dropped 0 bases and J dropped 6 bases, with 14 bases sitting between them. The DNA for the CDR3 is TGTGCCAGTAGTATAGATCTGCCAGGGCCCTCTGAAGCTTTCTTT. It encodes CASSIDLPGPSEAFF. Using reference TRBV19 and TRBJ1-1 for the parts outside the CDR3, the full variable domain is DGGITQSPKYLFRKEGQNVTLSCEQNLNHDAMYWYRQDPGQGLRLIYYSQIVNDFQKGDIAEGYSVSREKKESFPLTVTSAQKNPTAFYLCASSIDLPGPSEAFFGQGTRLTVV.

This clone appeared once. This CDR3 reads CASSLFGQTGEQYF. CDR3 coding DNA: TGTGCCAGCAGTTTATTTGGGCAAACTGGCGAGCAGTACTTC. This sequence joins TRBV28 and TRBJ2-7; D gene unclear. Looked up from germline, CDR1 is MDHEN and CDR2 is SYDVKM. The CDR3 extends over 14 amino acids. V was clipped by 1 base and J by 6 bases, with 13 bases between them. The full variable domain, completed using reference TRBV28 and TRBJ2-7, is DVKVTQSSRYLVKRTGEKVFLECVQDMDHENMFWYRQDPGLGLRLIYFSYDVKMKEKGDIPEGYSVSREKKERFSLILESASTNQTSMYLCASSLFGQTGEQYFGPGTRLTVT.

J is TRBJ1-1 and V is TRBV13; a weak D match, TRBD1 (5 bases). The CDR3 has 13 amino acids. In germline, CDR1 is PRHDT, CDR2 FYEKMQ (reference sequence). V was trimmed by 9 bases and J by 3 bases, leaving 14 bases between them. CDR3 coding DNA: TGTGCCAGTCGCGGCAGGGAGGACACTGAAGCTTTCTTT. Its translation: CASRGREDTEAFF.

The sample holds one count of this clone. The CDR3 DNA is TGTGCCAGCAGCAGACCCGCTTTCTTT. Amino acids: CASSRPAFF. The rearrangement joins TRBV21-1 to TRBJ1-1. TRBV21-1 is designated a pseudogene. The CDR3 extends over 9 amino acids.

CDR3 loop: CAWSGLGNQPQHF. The CDR3 DNA sequence: TGTGCCTGGAGTGGGCTTGGGAATCAGCCCCAGCATTTT. V is TRBV30 and J is TRBJ1-5, with unresolved D. Trimming pared 1 base from V and 4 bases from J, leaving 8 bases between. The CDR3 sequence is 13 residues long. The germline V gene encodes CDR1 GTSNPN and CDR2 SVGIG (reference sequence).

The chain recombines TRBV28 with TRBJ2-5; 11 nucleotides align to TRBD1. This CDR3 is 15 amino acids long. Germline values: CDR1 MDHEN, CDR2 SYDVKM. V lost 5 bases to trimming and J lost 7 bases; unmatched junction nucleotides: 9. The CDR3 bases are TGTGCCAGCAGTCTCTCGGACAGGGGGCTGGGGACCCAGTACTTC. Its translation: CASSLSDRGLGTQYF.

This chain joins TRBV21-1 and TRBJ1-5; the table's D call, TRBD1, has no DNA check behind it. TRBV21-1 is termed a pseudogene. This CDR3 has 14 residues. The CDR3 here is CASSNEGADQPQHF. Here the CDR3 DNA reads TGTGCCAGCAGCAACGAAGGGGCTGATCAGCCCCAGCATTTT.